Included here is one TCR beta chain sequence, with context. Original data processing: It was from reference gene primer amplification that nucleated cell counts were estimated. The table came from immunoSEQ multiplex PCR; TCRdb's copy has only in-frame clones and leaves some out. V, J and clone size were drawn from that table, and D and trimming were deduced from the DNA. The sample carries more than 45,000 clones, about 90% recorded once. This CDR3 comprises 14 residues. Trimming removed 0 bases at V and 5 bases at J, with 9 bases between. CDR1 is SGHRS and CDR2 is YFSETQ in the germline V gene. The data were obtained in a study of blood T cell repertoires in COVID-19. On the study more broadly: COVID-19 samples, acute and convalescent, were from the United States, Italy and Spain. Sources were T cells, B-cell-depleted T cells, or PBMCs; the material itself was cDNA or gDNA.

The specimen sequenced was peripheral blood. The chain has TRBV5-1 and TRBJ2-1, with a tentative D call TRBD2 (6 bases). This TCR derives from a man aged 70-80 years with active COVID-19. The CDR3 sequence is CASSLERRDNEQFF. CDR3 nucleotides: TGCGCCAGCAGCTTGGAGCGGAGGGACAATGAGCAGTTCTTC.